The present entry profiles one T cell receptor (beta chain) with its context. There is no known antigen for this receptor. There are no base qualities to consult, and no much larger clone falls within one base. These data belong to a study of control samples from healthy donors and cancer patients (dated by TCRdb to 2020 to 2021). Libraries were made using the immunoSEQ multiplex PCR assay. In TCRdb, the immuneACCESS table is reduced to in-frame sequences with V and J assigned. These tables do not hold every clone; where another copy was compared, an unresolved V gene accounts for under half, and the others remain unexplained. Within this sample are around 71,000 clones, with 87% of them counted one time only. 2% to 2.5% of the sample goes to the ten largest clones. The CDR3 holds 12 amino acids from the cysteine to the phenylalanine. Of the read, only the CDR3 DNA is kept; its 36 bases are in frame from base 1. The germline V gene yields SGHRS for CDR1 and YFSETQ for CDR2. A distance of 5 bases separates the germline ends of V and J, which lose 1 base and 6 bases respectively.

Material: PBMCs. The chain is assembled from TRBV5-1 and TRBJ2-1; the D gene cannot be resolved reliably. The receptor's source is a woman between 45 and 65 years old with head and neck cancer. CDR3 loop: CASSLTTNEQFF. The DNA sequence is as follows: TGCGCCAGCAGCTTGACCACCAATGAGCAGTTCTTC.